Below are 26 T cell receptor beta chains sequenced from a single sample in a study of blood T cell repertoires in COVID-19. The protocol was immunoSEQ multiplex PCR, while the TCRdb copy is restricted to in-frame clones and leaves out a portion. The table lists some 260,000 clones, 65% to 90% of them singletons, with nearly 5% in the top ten. Sample: peripheral blood. The receptors here all came from a woman older than 75 with active or convalescent COVID-19.

This clone was observed a few times. This chain uses TRBV18 with TRBJ2-3; tentatively, D is TRBD1 (6 bases). The length of the CDR3 is 15 residues. V lost 6 bases and J lost 6, with 19 bases in between. The V gene's germline CDR1 is KGHSH and CDR2 LQKENI. For the CDR3, the DNA is TGTGCCAGCTCCCCCGGGACATTTAGTTCGGATACGCAGTATTTT. Its protein product is CASSPGTFSSDTQYF.

V usage is TRBV19 and J usage is TRBJ2-1, with 9 bases that match TRBD2. Germline values: CDR1 LNHDA, CDR2 SQIVND (reference sequence). Trimming cost V 3 bases and J 7 bases; bases outside gene matches: 13. The CDR3 length is 17 residues. CDR3 DNA sequence: TGTGCCAGTAGTATTGTCTCCGCGGGGGGGTTTAAGAATGAGCAGTTCTTC. The encoded protein is CASSIVSAGGFKNEQFF.

The CDR3 sequence: CASSPGTVANQPQHF. The CDR3 DNA sequence: TGCGCCAGCAGCCCCGGGACAGTCGCGAATCAGCCCCAGCATTTT. V gene TRBV5-1 combines with J gene TRBJ1-5; 7 nucleotides align to TRBD1. The germline CDR1 and CDR2 sequences are SGHRS and YFSETQ. This CDR3 has 15 residues. J lost 4 bases, V lost 4 bases, and 8 bases had no gene match.

This sequence joins TRBV5-8 and TRBJ2-2, with D tentatively TRBD1 (5 bases). This CDR3 is built from 15 residues. V was shortened by 1 base and J by 10 bases, with 17 bases between the two germline ends. Germline V gene lookup returns CDR1 SGHTS and CDR2 YDEGEE. The chain's CDR3 is CASSLLSFGAAELFF. Written as DNA, the CDR3 is TGTGCCAGCAGCTTGTTATCATTTGGGGCGGCGGAGCTGTTTTTT.

The chain couples TRBV10-3 to TRBJ2-1; D is undetermined. Trimming removed 2 bases at V and 8 bases at J, with 13 bases between. From germline, CDR1 is ENHRY and CDR2 SYGVKD. CDR3 length equals 14 residues. DNA for the CDR3: TGTGCCATCAGTGAGCAATCCGCTGGGCATGAGCAGTTCTTC. This sequence encodes CAISEQSAGHEQFF.

The V gene is TRBV11-2, the J gene TRBJ1-2; 8 nucleotides match TRBD1. This CDR3 has 13 residues. Germline V gene data show CDR1 as SGHAT and CDR2 as FQNNGV. The J segment lost 8 bases and the V segment lost 3 bases, leaving 5 bases of the junction unmatched. The chain's CDR3 is CASSFGQGGGYTF. The CDR3 region has the DNA TGTGCCAGCAGCTTCGGACAGGGCGGGGGCTACACCTTC.

CDR3 nucleotides: TGTGCCACCAGCAGAGATCTAACAGCGGTTACAACAGATACGCAGTATTTT. Encoded protein: CATSRDLTAVTTDTQYF. The chain combines TRBV15 with TRBJ2-3; TRBD2 is a possible D gene (5 bases). Germline-derived CDR1 and CDR2 are LNHNV and YYDKDF (reference sequence). This CDR3 comprises 17 residues. Trimming pared 0 bases from V and 3 bases from J, leaving 16 bases between.

The chain uses TRBV28 and TRBJ2-7; no definite D call. CDR3 length: 14 residues. The germline V gene has CDR1 MDHEN and CDR2 SYDVKM. Trimming took off 10 bases at V and 2 bases at J, with 18 bases between the two ends. CDR3: CANRDEPSTYEQYF. The CDR3 nucleotides read TGTGCCAACCGTGATGAGCCATCAACCTACGAGCAGTACTTC.

The V and J genes are TRBV20-1 and TRBJ1-6; TRBD1 matches 10 bases. Unmatched junction bases numbered 10, after V lost 3 bases and J lost 11 bases. The CDR3 contains 15 residues. The V gene's germline CDR1 is DFQATT and CDR2 SNEGSKA (reference sequence). DNA for the CDR3: TGCAGTGCTAGTCCCGGACAGGGGGTAGGTGCACCCCTCCACTTT. Translated, it gives CSASPGQGVGAPLHF.

This chain uses TRBV19 with TRBJ1-5, with a tentative D call TRBD1 (5 bases). Trimming stripped 11 bases from V and 0 bases from J, with 17 bases between. In germline, CDR1 is LNHDA, CDR2 SQIVND (reference sequence). The CDR3 totals 15 residues. CDR3 protein: CAASGHTYSNQPQHF. The CDR3 DNA sequence: TGTGCCGCTAGTGGACACACGTATAGCAATCAGCCCCAGCATTTT.

The chain employs TRBV28 and TRBJ2-3; tentatively, D is TRBD2 (7 bases). The germline V and J ends were trimmed by 7 bases and 1 base, with 15 bases remaining between them. The germline V gene has CDR1 MDHEN and CDR2 SYDVKM. The CDR3 totals 15 residues. CDR3 sequence reads: CASNPLGGRTDTQYF. The CDR3 nucleotides read TGTGCCAGCAATCCCCTGGGGGGGCGCACAGATACGCAGTATTTT.

This clone was seen only a few times. The chain joins TRBV10-1 to TRBJ2-2; 13 nucleotides align to TRBD2. The germline CDR1 and CDR2 sequences are WNHNN and SYGVQD (reference sequence). V dropped 8 bases and J dropped 6; count of bases not matched to a gene: 3. CDR3 length: 14 amino acids. The CDR3 DNA sequence: TGCGCCAGCTCTGGACTAGCGGGAGCCGGGGAGCTGTTTTTT. It specifies CASSGLAGAGELFF.

The gene calls are TRBV5-1 and TRBJ2-5; 11 nucleotides agree with TRBD2. After removal of 7 bases from V and 5 bases from J, the junction contained 13 bases not matched to a gene. The CDR3 runs to 16 residues. Per germline, CDR1 SGHRS and CDR2 YFSETQ. The CDR3 loop reads CASVGLAGGGAETQYF. Written as DNA, the CDR3 is TGCGCCAGCGTCGGACTAGCGGGTGGGGGTGCGGAGACCCAGTACTTC.

This clone was counted between two and nine times. V usage is TRBV14 and J usage is TRBJ2-1; TRBD1 matches at 8 bases. The CDR3 consists of 16 residues. Germline-derived CDR1 and CDR2 are SGHDN and FVKESK. The junction had 4 bases not matched to a gene; V was cut back by 1 base and J by 2 bases. This chain's CDR3 is CASSQGQGTTYNEQFF. The CDR3 DNA sequence: TGTGCCAGCAGCCAAGGACAGGGGACCACCTACAATGAGCAGTTCTTC.

CDR3 protein: CASSQDWSSYEQYF. DNA for the CDR3: TGTGCCAGCTCTCAGGACTGGAGCTCCTACGAGCAGTACTTC. This chain uses TRBV18 with TRBJ2-7; D is possibly TRBD2 (5 bases). Per germline, CDR1 KGHSH and CDR2 LQKENI. Trimming took 6 bases from V and 0 from J, leaving 12 bases between them. The CDR3 length is 14 residues.

The V and J genes are TRBV3-1 (or the pseudogene TRBV3-2) and TRBJ2-5, with a possible D match to TRBD1 (5 bases). This CDR3 region has 15 residues. Trimming removed 1 base at V and 1 base at J, with 10 bases between. CDR1 is LGHDT and CDR2 is YNNKEL in the germline V gene (reference sequence). The DNA of the CDR3 is TGTGCCAGCAGCCAAGGACAGTTACCCCAAGAGACCCAGTACTTC. Translating gives CASSQGQLPQETQYF.

This clone has only one observation. The V call is TRBV19, the J call TRBJ2-1; 9 bases fit TRBD2. Germline CDR1 LNHDA, CDR2 SQIVND (reference sequence). The junction had 18 bases not matched to a gene; V was cut back by 8 bases and J by 4 bases. This CDR3 has 18 amino acids. Here the CDR3 DNA reads TGTGCCAGTGCCCGAGTCGCGGGAGGGGTGGGGGTTTACAATGAGCAGTTCTTC. Its protein product is CASARVAGGVGVYNEQFF.

The chain combines TRBV27 with TRBJ1-6; TRBD1 aligns across 8 bases. With 2 bases clipped from V and 4 bases from J, the junction kept 4 bases outside the gene matches. The CDR3 length is 16 residues. Looked up from germline, CDR1 is MNHEY and CDR2 is SMNVEV (reference sequence). The CDR3 loop reads CASSLPGTGYNSPLHF. The CDR3 bases are TGTGCCAGCAGTTTACCGGGGACAGGTTATAATTCACCCCTCCACTTT.

The chain has TRBV5-1 and TRBJ1-5; 9 bases are shared with TRBD1. The V gene's germline CDR1 is SGHRS and CDR2 YFSETQ. The CDR3 runs 17 residues. The junction had 6 bases not matched to a gene; V was cut back by 1 base and J by 1 base. CDR3 protein: CASSLTPGQGSNQPQHF. The CDR3 coding sequence is TGCGCCAGCAGCTTGACCCCTGGACAGGGGAGCAATCAGCCCCAGCATTTT.

The chain combines TRBV3-1 (or the pseudogene TRBV3-2) with TRBJ2-1; 8 bases map to TRBD2. The length of the CDR3 is 15 residues. Germline values: CDR1 LGHDT, CDR2 YNNKEL (reference sequence). Trimming removed 5 bases from V and 2 bases from J; junction bases left unmatched: 5. Written as DNA, the CDR3 is TGTGCCAGCAGCAATAGCGGGAAGACCTACAATGAGCAGTTCTTC. Translating it yields CASSNSGKTYNEQFF.

The chain uses TRBV3-1 (or the pseudogene TRBV3-2) and TRBJ2-5; D not resolved. V was cut by 2 bases and J by 7 bases, with 11 bases left in between. Per germline, CDR1 LGHDT and CDR2 YNNKEL (reference sequence). CDR3 length: 13 residues. Here the CDR3 reads CASSQRSPPTQYF. The CDR3 DNA follows: TGTGCCAGCAGCCAAAGGAGCCCCCCGACCCAGTACTTC.

V and J are TRBV28 and TRBJ1-2, with D hard to call. Trimming shortened V by 5 bases and J by 3 bases, and 7 bases separated the two germline ends. This CDR3 is 12 amino acids long. From germline, CDR1 is MDHEN and CDR2 SYDVKM. The CDR3 here is CASSAEDYGYTF. The CDR3 region has the DNA TGTGCCAGCAGTGCTGAGGACTATGGCTACACCTTC.

V and J are TRBV18 and TRBJ2-3, with D hard to call. V lost 1 base and J 0 bases, leaving 8 bases between the germline ends. Germline-derived CDR1 and CDR2 are KGHSH and LQKENI. The CDR3 loop spans 15 amino acids. The CDR3 reads CASSPLSFSTDTQYF. CDR3 in DNA: TGTGCCAGCTCACCACTCTCCTTTAGCACAGATACGCAGTATTTT.

This chain links TRBV18 with TRBJ2-3; the match to TRBD2 covers 14 bases. V gave up 3 bases and J gave up 3 bases; unmatched junction bases: 11. The CDR3 totals 19 residues. Germline assignment: CDR1 KGHSH and CDR2 LQKENI. DNA for the CDR3: TGTGCCAGCTCACCGACTAGCGGGGGGGCCTCGGGGATAACAGATACGCAGTATTTT. Amino acids: CASSPTSGGASGITDTQYF.

The V and J genes are TRBV18 and TRBJ1-1; 10 positions agree with TRBD1. V lost 3 bases to trimming and J lost 5 bases; unmatched junction nucleotides: 12. The CDR3 runs 17 residues. The germline gives CDR1 KGHSH, CDR2 LQKENI. For the CDR3, the DNA is TGTGCCAGCTCACCGATATATTCCGGACAGGGGGGAACTGAAGCTTTCTTT. This codes for CASSPIYSGQGGTEAFF.

This chain connects TRBV25-1 to TRBJ2-7; D may be TRBD1 (5 bases). The CDR3 contains 14 residues. V lost 4 bases and J lost 0, with 10 bases in between. Germline V gives CDR1 MGHDK, CDR2 SYGVNS. CDR3 DNA: TGTGCCAGCAGTGGGGTGGGGCTCTCCTACGAGCAGTACTTC. Protein: CASSGVGLSYEQYF.